These T cell receptor beta chains were read from a single sample in a study of radiotherapy plus CTLA-4 blockade in lung cancer. TCRdb's table, derived via immunoSEQ multiplex PCR, lists solely in-frame clones and lacks some. The sample records approximately 40,000 clones, 70% to 75% being singletons. This sample comprised peripheral blood, obtained from a patient treated with radiotherapy plus ipilimumab. The receptors here all came from a human donor with non-small cell lung cancer who had stable disease on radiotherapy plus ipilimumab. CDR3s include the opening cysteine and the closing phenylalanine or tryptophan. Clone size is not always given. Where it is, it says once, few, many or a class for expanded clones.

CDR3 length | J gene | clone size | V gene | CDR3 protein
15 | TRBJ1-1 | medium-sized | TRBV29-1 | CSVDETQRMNTEAFF
14 | TRBJ2-2 | few | TRBV5-6 | CASTLGVHTGELFF
16 | TRBJ2-7 | NA | TRBV2 | CASSEVAGQGSYEQYF
12 | TRBJ1-2 | NA | TRBV6-5 | CASSYDRVGYTF
11 | TRBJ2-7 | NA | TRBV2 | CASRGGQVRYF
17 | TRBJ1-3 | NA | TRBV4-1 | CASSLVFGGSGGNTIYF
13 | TRBJ1-3 | NA | TRBV2 | CASSGGSGNTIYF
16 | TRBJ2-5 | NA | TRBV5-1 | CASRPPGTGGLGTQYF
14 | TRBJ1-1 | NA | TRBV11-2 | CASRSGAGGTEAFF
17 | TRBJ1-5 | NA | TRBV7-9 | CASSLGLTTGENQPQHF
14 | TRBJ2-7 | NA | TRBV9 | CASSAGTGDYEQYF
15 | TRBJ1-1 | NA | TRBV7-9 | CASSSSGVSGTEAFF
10 | TRBJ2-5 | once | TRBV20-1 | CSARSETQYF
16 | TRBJ2-1 | NA | TRBV27 | CASSGKRDRGRDEQFF
16 | TRBJ1-1 | NA | TRBV9 | CASSVDGTTTNTEAFF
16 | TRBJ1-4 | NA | TRBV5-5 | CASSLRAQGGNEKLFF
14 | TRBJ2-3 | few | TRBV14 | CASSQGRHTDTQYF
11 | TRBJ2-7 | few | TRBV7-9 | CASSLRGPWDF
15 | TRBJ2-7 | once | TRBV27 | CASKRGQAQIYEQYF
16 | TRBJ2-3 | NA | TRBV5-1 | CASSREGIVGPDTQYF
13 | TRBJ2-5 | NA | TRBV5-4 | CASRLSDGETQYF
11 | TRBJ1-1 | once | TRBV6-1 | CASRRTGEAFF